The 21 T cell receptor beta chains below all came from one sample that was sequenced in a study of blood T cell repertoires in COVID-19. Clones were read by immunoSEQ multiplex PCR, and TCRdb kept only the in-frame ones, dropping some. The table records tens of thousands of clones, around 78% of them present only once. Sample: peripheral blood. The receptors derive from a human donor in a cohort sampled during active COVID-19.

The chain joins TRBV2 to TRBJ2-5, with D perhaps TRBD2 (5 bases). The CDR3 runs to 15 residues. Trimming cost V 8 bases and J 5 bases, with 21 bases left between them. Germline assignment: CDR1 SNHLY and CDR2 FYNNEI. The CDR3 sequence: CASLLTSLESETQYF. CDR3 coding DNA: TGTGCCAGCCTCCTCACTAGTTTGGAGTCGGAGACCCAGTACTTC.

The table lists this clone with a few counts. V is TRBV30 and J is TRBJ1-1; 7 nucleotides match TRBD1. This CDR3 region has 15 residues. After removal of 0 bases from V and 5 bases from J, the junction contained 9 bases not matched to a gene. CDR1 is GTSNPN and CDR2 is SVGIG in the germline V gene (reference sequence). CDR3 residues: CAWSVSFRGQTEAFF. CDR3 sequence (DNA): TGTGCCTGGAGTGTAAGTTTTCGGGGACAGACTGAAGCTTTCTTT.

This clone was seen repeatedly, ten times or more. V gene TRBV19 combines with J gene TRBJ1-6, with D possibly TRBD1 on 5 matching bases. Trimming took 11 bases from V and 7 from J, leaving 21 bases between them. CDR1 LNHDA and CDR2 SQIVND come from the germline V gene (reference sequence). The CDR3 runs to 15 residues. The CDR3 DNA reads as TGTGCCGCCTTGCGGGGGTATTCTGGGAATTCACCCCTCCACTTT. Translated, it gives CAALRGYSGNSPLHF.

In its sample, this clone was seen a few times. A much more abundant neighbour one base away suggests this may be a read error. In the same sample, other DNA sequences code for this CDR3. The CDR3 region has the DNA TGCGCCAGCAGCTTGGCGTCGAGCTCCTACAATGAGCAGTTCTTC. Translated, it gives CASSLASSSYNEQFF. The chain is built from TRBV5-1 and TRBJ2-1; D unclear. The V end lost 0 bases, the J end lost 0 bases, and 7 bases lay between the germline ends. This CDR3 has 15 residues. The germline gives CDR1 SGHRS, CDR2 YFSETQ.

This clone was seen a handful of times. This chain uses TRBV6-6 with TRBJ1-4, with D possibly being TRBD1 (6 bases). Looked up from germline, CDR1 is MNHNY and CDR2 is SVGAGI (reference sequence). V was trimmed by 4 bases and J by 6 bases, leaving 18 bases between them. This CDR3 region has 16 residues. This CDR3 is CASSSLGGGRDEKLFF. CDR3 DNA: TGTGCCAGCAGTTCTTTAGGGGGGGGCAGAGATGAAAAACTGTTTTTT.

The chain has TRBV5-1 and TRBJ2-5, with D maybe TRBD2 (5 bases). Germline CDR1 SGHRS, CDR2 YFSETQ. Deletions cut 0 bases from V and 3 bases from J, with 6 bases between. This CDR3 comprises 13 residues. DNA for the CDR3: TGCGCCAGCAGCTTGGTCGGGGAAGAGACCCAGTACTTC. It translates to CASSLVGEETQYF.

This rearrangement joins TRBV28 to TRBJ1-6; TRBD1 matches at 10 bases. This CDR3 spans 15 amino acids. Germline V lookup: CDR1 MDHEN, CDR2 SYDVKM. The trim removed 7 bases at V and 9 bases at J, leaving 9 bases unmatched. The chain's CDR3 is CASTIPGTGVSPLHF. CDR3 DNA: TGTGCCAGCACCATTCCAGGGACAGGGGTTTCACCCCTCCACTTT.

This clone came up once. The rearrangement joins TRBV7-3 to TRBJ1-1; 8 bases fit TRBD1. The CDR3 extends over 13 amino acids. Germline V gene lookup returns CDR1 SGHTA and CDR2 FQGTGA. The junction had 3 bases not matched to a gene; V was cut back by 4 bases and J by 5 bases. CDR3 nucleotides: TGTGCCAGCAGCTACCGGACAGGGACTGAAGCTTTCTTT. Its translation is CASSYRTGTEAFF.

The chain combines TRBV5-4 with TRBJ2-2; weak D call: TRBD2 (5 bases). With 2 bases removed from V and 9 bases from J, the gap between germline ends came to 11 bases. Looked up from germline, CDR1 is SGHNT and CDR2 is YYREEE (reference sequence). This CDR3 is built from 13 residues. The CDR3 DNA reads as TGTGCCAGCAGCTTCCTCGAGGGCAGGGAGCTGTTTTTT. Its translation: CASSFLEGRELFF.

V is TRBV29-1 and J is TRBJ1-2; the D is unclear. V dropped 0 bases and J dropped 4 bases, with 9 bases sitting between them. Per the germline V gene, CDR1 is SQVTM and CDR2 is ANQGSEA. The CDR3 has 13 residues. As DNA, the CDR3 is TGCAGCGTTGAAGATCAGGATAGCTATGGCTACACCTTC. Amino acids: CSVEDQDSYGYTF.

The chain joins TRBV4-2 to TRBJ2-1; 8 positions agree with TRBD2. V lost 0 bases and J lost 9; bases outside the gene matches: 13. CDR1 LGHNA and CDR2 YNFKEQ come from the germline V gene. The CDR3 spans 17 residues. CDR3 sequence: CASSQESSGGSGGEQFF. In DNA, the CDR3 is TGTGCCAGCAGCCAAGAGTCCAGCGGGGGTTCCGGCGGTGAGCAGTTCTTC.

CDR3 coding DNA: TGTGCCAGTAGTCAAATTTTGAGCGGGCAAAACCTACGGGAGACCCAGTACTTC. Encoded protein: CASSQILSGQNLRETQYF. V is TRBV19 and J is TRBJ2-5; TRBD2 might be the D (6 bases). V was shortened by 5 bases and J by 5 bases, with 27 bases between the two germline ends. Germline lookup yields CDR1 LNHDA and CDR2 SQIVND (reference sequence). The CDR3 covers 18 residues.

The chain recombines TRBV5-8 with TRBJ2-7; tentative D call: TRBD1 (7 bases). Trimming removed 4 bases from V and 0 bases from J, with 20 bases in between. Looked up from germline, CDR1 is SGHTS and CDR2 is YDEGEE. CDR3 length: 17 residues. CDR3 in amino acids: CASSGGGGGDHSYEQYF. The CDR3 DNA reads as TGTGCCAGCAGCGGCGGAGGGGGCGGGGACCACTCCTACGAGCAGTACTTC.

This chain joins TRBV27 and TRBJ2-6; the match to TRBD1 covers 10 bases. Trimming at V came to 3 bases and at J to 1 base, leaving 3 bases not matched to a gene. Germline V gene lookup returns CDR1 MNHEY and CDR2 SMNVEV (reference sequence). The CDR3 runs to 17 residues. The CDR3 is CASSFGQGGSGANVLTF. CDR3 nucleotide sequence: TGTGCCAGCAGTTTCGGACAGGGGGGGTCTGGGGCCAACGTCCTGACTTTC.

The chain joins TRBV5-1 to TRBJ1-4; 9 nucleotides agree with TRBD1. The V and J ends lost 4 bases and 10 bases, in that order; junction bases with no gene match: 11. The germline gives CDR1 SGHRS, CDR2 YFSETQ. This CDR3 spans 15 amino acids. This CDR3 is CASSLDRGARGKLFF. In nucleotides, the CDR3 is TGCGCCAGCAGCCTTGACAGGGGGGCGAGAGGAAAACTGTTTTTT. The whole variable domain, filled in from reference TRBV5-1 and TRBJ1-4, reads KAGVTQTPRYLIKTRGQQVTLSCSPISGHRSVSWYQQTPGQGLQFLFEYFSETQRNKGNFPGRFSGRQFSNSRSEMNVSTLELGDSALYLCASSLDRGARGKLFFGSGTQLSVL.

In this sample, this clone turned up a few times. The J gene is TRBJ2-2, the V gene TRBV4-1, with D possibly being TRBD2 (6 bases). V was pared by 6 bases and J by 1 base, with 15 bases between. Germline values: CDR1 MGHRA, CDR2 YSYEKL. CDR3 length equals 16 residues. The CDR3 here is CASRPGGSGNTGELFF. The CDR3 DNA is TGCGCCAGCAGACCCGGCGGTAGCGGGAACACCGGGGAGCTGTTTTTT.

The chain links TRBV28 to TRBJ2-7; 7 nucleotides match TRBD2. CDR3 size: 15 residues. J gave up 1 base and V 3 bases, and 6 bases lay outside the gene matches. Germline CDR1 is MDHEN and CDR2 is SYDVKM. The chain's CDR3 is CASSFSAGPSYEQYF. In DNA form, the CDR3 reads TGTGCCAGCAGTTTTTCAGCGGGGCCGTCCTACGAGCAGTACTTC.

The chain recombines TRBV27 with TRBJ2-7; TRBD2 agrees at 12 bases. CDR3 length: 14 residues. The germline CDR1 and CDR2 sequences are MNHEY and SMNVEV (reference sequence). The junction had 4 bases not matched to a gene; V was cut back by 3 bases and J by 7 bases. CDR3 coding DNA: TGTGCCAGCAGTTTCCTAGCGGGAGGGGGGGAGCAGTACTTC. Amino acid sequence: CASSFLAGGGEQYF.

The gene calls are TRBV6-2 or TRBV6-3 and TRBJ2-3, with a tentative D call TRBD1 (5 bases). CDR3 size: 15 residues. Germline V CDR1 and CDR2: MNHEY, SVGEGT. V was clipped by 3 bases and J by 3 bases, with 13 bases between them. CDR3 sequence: CASSYFRARTDTQYF. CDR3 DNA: TGTGCCAGCAGTTATTTCAGGGCCCGAACAGATACGCAGTATTTT.

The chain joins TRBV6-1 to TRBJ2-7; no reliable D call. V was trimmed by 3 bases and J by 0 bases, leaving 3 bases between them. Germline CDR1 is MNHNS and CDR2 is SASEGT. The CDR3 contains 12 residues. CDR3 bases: TGTGCCAGCAGTGAGAGCTCCTACGAGCAGTACTTC. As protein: CASSESSYEQYF.

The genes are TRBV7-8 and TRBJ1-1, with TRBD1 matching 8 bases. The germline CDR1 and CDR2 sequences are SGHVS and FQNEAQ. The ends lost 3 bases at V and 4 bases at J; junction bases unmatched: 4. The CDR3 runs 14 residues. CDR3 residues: CASSFRTGRTEAFF. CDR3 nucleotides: TGTGCCAGCAGCTTTCGGACAGGGCGCACTGAAGCTTTCTTT.